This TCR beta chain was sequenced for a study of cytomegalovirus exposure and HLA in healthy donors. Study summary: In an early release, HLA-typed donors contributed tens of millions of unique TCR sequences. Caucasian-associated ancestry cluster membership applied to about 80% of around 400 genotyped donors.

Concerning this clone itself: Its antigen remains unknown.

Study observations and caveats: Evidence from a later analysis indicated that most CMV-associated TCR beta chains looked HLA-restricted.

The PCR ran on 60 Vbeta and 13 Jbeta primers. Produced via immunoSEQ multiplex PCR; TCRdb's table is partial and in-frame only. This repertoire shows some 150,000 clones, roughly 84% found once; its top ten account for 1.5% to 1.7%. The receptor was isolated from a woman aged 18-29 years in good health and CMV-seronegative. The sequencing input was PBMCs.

The CDR3 is CASSLSWDYYGYTF. DNA of the CDR3: TGTGCCAGCAGCTTAAGCTGGGACTACTATGGCTACACCTTC. This chain joins TRBV7-2 and TRBJ1-2, with D perhaps TRBD1 (5 bases). V gave up 2 bases and J gave up 3 bases, with 10 bases separating them. Germline V gene lookup returns CDR1 SGHTA and CDR2 FQGNSA. The CDR3 covers 14 residues.